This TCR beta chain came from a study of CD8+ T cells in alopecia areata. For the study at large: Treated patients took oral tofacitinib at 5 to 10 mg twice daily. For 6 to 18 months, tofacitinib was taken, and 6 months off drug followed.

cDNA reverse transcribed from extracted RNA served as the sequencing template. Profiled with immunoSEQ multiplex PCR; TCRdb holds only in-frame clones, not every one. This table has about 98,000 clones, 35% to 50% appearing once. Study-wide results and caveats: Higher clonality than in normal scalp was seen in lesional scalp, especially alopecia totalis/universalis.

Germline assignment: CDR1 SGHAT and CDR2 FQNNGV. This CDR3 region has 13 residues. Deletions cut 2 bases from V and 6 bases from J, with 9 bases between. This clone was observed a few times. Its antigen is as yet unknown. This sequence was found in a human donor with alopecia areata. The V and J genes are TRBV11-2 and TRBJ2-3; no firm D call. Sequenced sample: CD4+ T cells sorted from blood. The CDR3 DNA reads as TGTGCCAGCAGCTTAAGTTTCGGGGATACGCAGTATTTT. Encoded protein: CASSLSFGDTQYF.